Reported below is one T cell receptor beta chain. Its antigen is unknown. Trimming removed 0 bases from V and 3 bases from J, with 9 bases in between. CDR3 length: 14 amino acids. Germline loops: CDR1 LNHNV, CDR2 YYDKDF (reference sequence). The data were taken from a study of T-cell memory formation after mild COVID-19. Study summary: Largely donor-specific TCR clusters were found.

The authors produced TCR alpha and TCR beta cDNA libraries with sample barcodes and UMIs by 5'RACE using constant-segment primers. One entry per CDR3 protein results from TCRdb running MiXCR on the 5' RACE reads. The sample consists of 550,000 to 700,000 distinct CDR3 sequences, 15% to 20% of them appearing once. Study conclusions and caveats: Whether day 37 second-wave clones are SARS-CoV-2-specific was not confirmed.

This chain links TRBV15 with TRBJ2-7; D perhaps matches TRBD2 (6 bases). The sequenced material came from PBMCs or a T cell subset sorted from them (not recorded which). The receptor was isolated from an adult woman who had mild COVID-19 (a few samples of this study predate the infection). Cell type and time point are not known. The CDR3 here is CATSRDGGYYEQYF. CDR3 sequence (DNA): TGTGCCACCAGCAGAGATGGGGGGTACTACGAGCAGTACTTC.